This T cell receptor beta chain was captured in a study of OX40 agonist ivuxolimab in advanced cancers. Across the study: Dose-escalation patients' cancers were hepatocellular carcinoma, melanoma, renal cell or head and neck cancer. Three partial responders included one hepatocellular carcinoma patient and two cutaneous melanoma patients.

Repertoires were generated with immunoSEQ multiplex PCR, while TCRdb's copy carries only in-frame clones and drops some. The sample gives around 45,000 clones, about nine tenths of which show up once; roughly 6% is in the top ten. This CDR3 spans 15 amino acids. Germline CDR1 reads SGHAT; CDR2 reads FQNNGV. The V gene end was trimmed by 0 bases and the J gene end by 5 bases; junction bases not matched to a gene: 4. Autoimmune disease history or systemic immunosuppression disqualified patients. The sequencing here drew on CD4+ or CD8+ T cells sorted from blood, taken in a trial of the OX40 agonist ivuxolimab. The rearrangement joins TRBV11-2 to TRBJ2-7; 10 nucleotides line up with TRBD1. The receptor was derived from an adult with an advanced solid tumor such as melanoma, head and neck, liver or kidney cancer. The chain's CDR3 is CASSLEGQGVHEQYV. The CDR3, as DNA: TGTGCCAGCAGCTTAGAAGGACAGGGGGTCCACGAGCAGTACGTC.